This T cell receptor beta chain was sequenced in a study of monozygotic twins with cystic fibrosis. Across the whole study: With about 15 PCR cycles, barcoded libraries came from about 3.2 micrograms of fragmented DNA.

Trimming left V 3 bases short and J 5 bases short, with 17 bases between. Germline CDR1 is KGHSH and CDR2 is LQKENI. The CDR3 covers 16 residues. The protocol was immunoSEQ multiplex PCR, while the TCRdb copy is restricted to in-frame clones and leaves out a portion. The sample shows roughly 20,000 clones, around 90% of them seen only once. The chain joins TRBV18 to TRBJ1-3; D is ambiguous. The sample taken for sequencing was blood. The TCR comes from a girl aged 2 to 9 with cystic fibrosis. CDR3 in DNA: TGTGCCAGCTCACCGTGGCAAATCGGTCTACGAAACACCATATATTTT. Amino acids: CASSPWQIGLRNTIYF.